The entry below gives a single T cell receptor beta chain sequence along with its context. Antigen specificity is unknown. A read error may account for a junction end that differs from germline. This record belongs to a study of tumor-infiltrating lymphocytes in primary liver carcinoma. The CDR3 is 15 residues long. Germline CDR1 and CDR2: MGHRA and YSYEKL. The study, taken as a whole, reports: Blood's top-250-clone fraction was significantly lower than that of tumors (p = 0.039).

Priming with a constant-region primer yielded TCR beta cDNA from 400 to 500 ng total RNA. Nested multiplex PCR, run for three rounds with slightly modified ARM-PCR, yielded TCR beta libraries. Investigators reported that the first two PCR rounds, at 9 to 11 cycles each, used TRBV1-TRBV30 forward primers with a C-beta reverse primer. MiXCR, run by TCRdb on the multiplex PCR reads, gives a single entry per CDR3 protein. The table has some 55,000 distinct CDR3 sequences, 70% to 80% seen once. The approximately 20-31 mg bulk tissue piece was not sorted before simultaneous RNA and DNA extraction. The patients had histopathologically diagnosed primary liver carcinoma, and their disease was treated by surgical resection. Sampling targeted five separate regions of each tumor, which included the tumor centre.

The chain links TRBV4-1 to TRBJ2-2; TRBD1 might be the D (6 bases). This receptor was taken from a man aged 40-55 years with primary liver carcinoma and hepatitis B virus infection. The sample taken for sequencing was liver tumor tissue from sampling region 2. Subset meaning: tumor region T2, inferior pole. CDR3 DNA sequence: TGCGCCAGCAGCCAATATCAGGGGAGCACCGGGGAGTTGTTTTTT. Translated: CASSQYQGSTGELFF.